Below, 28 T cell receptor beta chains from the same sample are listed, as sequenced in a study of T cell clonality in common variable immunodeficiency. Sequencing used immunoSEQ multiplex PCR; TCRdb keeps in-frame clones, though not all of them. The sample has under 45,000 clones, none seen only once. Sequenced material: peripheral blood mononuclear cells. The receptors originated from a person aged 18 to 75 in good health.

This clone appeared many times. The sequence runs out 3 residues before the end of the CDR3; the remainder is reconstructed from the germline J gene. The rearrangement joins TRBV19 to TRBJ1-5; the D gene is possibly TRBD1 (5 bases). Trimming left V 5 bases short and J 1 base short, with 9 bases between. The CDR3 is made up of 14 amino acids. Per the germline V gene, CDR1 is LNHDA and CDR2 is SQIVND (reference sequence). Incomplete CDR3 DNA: TGTGCCAGTAGTCTATCAGGGAGCAATCAGCCC. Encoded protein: CASSLSGSNQP. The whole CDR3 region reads CASSLSGSNQPQHF.

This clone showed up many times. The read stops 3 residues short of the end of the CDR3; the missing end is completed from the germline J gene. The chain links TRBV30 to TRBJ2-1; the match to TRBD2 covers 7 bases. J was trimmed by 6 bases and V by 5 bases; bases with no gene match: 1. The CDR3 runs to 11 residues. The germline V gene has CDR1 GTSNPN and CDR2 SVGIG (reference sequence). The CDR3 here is CAWGGVNEQFF. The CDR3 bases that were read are TGTGCCTGGGGGGGGGTCAATGAG.

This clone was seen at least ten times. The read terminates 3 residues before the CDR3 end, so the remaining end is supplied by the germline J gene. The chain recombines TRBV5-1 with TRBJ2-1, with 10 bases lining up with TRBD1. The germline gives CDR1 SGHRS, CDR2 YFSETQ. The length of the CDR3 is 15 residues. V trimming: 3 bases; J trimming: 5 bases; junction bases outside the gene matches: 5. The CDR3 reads CASSSGGQGNNEQFF. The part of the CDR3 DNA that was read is TGCGCCAGCAGCTCCGGGGGACAGGGGAACAATGAG.

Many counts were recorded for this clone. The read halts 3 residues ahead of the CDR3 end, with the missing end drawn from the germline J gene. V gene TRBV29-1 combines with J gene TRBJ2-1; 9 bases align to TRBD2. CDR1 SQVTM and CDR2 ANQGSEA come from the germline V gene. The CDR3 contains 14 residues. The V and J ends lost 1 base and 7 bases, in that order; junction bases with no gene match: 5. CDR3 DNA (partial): TGCAGCGTTGAAGTGGCGGGAGGGCCTAATGAG. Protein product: CSVEVAGGPNE. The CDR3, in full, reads CSVEVAGGPNEQFF.

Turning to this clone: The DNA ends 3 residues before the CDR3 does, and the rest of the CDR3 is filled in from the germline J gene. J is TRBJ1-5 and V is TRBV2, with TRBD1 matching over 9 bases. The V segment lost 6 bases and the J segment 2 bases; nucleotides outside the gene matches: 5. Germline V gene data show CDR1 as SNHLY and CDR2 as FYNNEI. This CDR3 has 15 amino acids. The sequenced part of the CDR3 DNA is TGTGCCAGCAGACCCCGGACAGGGGGCAATCAGCCC. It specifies CASRPRTGGNQP. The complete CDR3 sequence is CASRPRTGGNQPQHF.

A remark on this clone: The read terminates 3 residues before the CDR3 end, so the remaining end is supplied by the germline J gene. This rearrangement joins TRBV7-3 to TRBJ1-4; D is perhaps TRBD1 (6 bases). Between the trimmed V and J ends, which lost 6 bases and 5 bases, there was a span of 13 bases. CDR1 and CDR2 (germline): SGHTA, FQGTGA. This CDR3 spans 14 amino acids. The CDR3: CASRAGGQNEKLFF. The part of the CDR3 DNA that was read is TGTGCCAGCAGGGCGGGGGGGCAGAATGAAAAA.

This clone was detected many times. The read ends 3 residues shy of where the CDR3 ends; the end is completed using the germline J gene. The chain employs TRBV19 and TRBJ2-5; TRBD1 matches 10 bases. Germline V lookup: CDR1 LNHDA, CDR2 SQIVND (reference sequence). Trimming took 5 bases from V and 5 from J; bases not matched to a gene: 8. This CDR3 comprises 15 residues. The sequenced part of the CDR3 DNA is TGTGCCAGTAGTCCTAGACAGGGGGCAGGGGAGACC. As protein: CASSPRQGAGET. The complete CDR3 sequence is CASSPRQGAGETQYF.

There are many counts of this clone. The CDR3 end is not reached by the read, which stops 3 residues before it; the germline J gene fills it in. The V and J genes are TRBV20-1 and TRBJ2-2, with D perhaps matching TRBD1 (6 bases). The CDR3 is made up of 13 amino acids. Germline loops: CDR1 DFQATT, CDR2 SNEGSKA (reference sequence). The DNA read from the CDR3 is TGCAGTGCTAGTGGGGACACCCAGGAAAAG. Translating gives CSASGDTQEK. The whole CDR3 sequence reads CSASGDTQEKLFF.

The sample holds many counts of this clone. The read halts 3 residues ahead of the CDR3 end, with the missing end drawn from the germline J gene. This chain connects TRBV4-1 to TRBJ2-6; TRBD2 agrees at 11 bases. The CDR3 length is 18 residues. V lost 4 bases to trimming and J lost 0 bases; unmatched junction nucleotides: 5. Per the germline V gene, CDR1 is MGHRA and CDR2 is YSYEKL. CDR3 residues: CASSRGSGRDSGANVLTF. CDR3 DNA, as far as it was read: TGCGCCAGCAGCCGAGGTAGCGGGAGGGACTCTGGGGCCAACGTC.

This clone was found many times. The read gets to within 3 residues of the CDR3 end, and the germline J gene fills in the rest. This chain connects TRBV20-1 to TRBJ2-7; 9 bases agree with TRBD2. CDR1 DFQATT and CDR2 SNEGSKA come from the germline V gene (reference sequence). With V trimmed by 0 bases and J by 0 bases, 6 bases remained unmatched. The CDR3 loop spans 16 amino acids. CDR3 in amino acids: CSARDPSAGGSYEQYF. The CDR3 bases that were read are TGCAGTGCTAGAGATCCCTCAGCGGGGGGCTCCTACGAG.

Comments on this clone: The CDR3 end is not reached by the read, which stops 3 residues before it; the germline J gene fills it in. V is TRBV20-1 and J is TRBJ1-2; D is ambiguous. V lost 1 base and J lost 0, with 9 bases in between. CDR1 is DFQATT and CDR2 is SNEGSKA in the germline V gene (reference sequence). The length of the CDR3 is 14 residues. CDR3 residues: CSARGEFSNYGYTF. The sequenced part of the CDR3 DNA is TGCAGTGCTAGAGGCGAGTTTTCTAACTATGGC.

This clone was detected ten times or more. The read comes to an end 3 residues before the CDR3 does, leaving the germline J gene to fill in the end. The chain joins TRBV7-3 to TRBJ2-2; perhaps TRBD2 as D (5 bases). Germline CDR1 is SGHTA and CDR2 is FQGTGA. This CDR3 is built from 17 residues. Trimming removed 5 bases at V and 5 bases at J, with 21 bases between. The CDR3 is CASSHQDALARTGELFF. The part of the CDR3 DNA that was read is TGTGCCAGCAGCCATCAAGACGCGCTAGCCAGGACCGGGGAG.

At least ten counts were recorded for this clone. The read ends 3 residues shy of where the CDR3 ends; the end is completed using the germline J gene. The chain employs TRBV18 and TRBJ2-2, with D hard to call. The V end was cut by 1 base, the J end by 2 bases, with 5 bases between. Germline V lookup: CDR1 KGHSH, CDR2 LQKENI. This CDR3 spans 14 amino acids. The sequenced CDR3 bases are TGTGCCAGCTCACCACTCTCCAACACCGGGGAG. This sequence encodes CASSPLSNTGE. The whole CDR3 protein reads CASSPLSNTGELFF.

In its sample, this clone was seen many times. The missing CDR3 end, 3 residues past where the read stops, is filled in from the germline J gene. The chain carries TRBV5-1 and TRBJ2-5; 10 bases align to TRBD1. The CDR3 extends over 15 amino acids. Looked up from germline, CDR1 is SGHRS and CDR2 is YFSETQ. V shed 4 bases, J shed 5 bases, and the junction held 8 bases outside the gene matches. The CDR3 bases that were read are TGCGCCAGCAGCCAAGGGGACAGGGGAAGGGAGACC. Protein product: CASSQGDRGRET. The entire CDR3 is CASSQGDRGRETQYF.

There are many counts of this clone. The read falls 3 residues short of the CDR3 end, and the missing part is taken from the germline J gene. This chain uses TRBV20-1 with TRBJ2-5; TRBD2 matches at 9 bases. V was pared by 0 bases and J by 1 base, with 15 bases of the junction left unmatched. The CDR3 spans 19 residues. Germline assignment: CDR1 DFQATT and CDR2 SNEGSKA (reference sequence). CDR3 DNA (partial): TGCAGTGCTAGAGACCCCACTGGGGGGAGCGGGGGGTTCCAAGAGACC. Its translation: CSARDPTGGSGGFQET. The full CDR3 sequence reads CSARDPTGGSGGFQETQYF.

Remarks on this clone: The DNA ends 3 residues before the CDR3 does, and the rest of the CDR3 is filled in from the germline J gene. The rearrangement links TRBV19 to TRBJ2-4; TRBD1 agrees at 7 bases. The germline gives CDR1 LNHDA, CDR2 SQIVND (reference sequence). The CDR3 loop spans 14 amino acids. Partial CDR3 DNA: TGTGCCAGTAGTATAGAGACAGGGAACTATGGT. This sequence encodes CASSIETGNYG. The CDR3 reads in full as CASSIETGNYGQYF.

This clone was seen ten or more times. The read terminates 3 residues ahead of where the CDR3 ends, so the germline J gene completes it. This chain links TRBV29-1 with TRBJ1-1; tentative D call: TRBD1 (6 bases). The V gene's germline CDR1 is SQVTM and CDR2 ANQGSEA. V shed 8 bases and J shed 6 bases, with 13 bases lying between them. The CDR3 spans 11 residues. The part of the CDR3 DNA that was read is TGCAGCTCCCGGGACAACTCTGAA. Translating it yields CSSRDNSE. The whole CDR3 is CSSRDNSEAFF.

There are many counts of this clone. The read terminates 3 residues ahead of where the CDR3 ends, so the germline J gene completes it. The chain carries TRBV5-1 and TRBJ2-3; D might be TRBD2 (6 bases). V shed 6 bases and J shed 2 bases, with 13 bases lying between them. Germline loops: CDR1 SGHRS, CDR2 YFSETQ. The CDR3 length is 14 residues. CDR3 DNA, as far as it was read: TGCGCCAGCACCCAGGAGGGCCTCACAGATACG. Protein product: CASTQEGLTDT. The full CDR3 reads CASTQEGLTDTQYF.

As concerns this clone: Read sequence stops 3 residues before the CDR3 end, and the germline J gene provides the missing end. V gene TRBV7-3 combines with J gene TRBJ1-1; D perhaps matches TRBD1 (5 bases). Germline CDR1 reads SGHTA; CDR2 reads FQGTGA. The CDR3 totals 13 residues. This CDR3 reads CASSLSMGQEAFF. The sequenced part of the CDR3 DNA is TGTGCCAGCAGCTTAAGTATGGGGCAGGAA.

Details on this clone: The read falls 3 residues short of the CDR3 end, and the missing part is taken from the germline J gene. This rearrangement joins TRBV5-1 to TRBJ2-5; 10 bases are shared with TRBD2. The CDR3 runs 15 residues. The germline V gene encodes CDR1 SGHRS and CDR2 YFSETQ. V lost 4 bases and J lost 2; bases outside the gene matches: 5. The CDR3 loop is CASSTAGGLQETQYF. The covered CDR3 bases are TGCGCCAGCAGCACAGCGGGGGGGCTACAAGAGACC. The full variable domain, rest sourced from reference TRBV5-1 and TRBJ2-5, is KAGVTQTPRYLIKTRGQQVTLSCSPISGHRSVSWYQQTPGQGLQFLFEYFSETQRNKGNFPGRFSGRQFSNSRSEMNVSTLELGDSALYLCASSTAGGLQETQYFGPGTRLLVL.

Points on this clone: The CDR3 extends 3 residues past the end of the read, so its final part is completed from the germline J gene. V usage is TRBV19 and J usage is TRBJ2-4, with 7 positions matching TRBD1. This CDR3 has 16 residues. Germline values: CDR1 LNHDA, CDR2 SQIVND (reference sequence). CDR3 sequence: CASTPRSSTGARGQYF. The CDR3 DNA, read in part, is TGTGCCAGTACCCCCCGATCTTCCACAGGGGCAAGAGGT.

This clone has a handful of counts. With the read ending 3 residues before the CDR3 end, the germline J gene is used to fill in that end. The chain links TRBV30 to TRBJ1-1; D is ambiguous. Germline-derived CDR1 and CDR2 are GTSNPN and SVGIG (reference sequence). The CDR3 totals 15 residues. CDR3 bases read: TGTGCCTGGAGTGTGATTGGGAGTTTCGGGGAGACC. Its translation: CAWSVIGSFGET. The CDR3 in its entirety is CAWSVIGSFGETAFF.

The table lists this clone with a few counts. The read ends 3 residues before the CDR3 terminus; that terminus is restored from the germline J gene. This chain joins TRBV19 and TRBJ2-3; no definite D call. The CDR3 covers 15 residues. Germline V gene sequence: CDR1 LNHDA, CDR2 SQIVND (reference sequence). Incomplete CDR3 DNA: TGTGCCAGTAGTCCGTCCCCTATAATCCAAGAGACG. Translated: CASSPSPIIQET. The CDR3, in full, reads CASSPSPIIQETQYF.

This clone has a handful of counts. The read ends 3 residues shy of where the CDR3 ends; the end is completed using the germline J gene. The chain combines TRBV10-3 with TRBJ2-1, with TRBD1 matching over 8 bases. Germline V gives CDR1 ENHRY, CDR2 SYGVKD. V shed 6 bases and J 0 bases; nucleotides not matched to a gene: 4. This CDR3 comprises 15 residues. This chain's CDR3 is CAIRNTGGSYNEQFF. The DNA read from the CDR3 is TGTGCCATCAGAAATACAGGGGGCTCCTACAATGAG.

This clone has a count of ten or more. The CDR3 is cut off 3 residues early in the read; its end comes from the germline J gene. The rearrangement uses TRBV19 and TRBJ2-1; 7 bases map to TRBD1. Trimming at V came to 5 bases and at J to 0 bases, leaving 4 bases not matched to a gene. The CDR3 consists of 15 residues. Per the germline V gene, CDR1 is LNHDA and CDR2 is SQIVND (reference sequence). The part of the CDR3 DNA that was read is TGTGCCAGTAGTTTCCGGGACAGCTCCTACAATGAG. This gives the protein CASSFRDSSYNE. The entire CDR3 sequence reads CASSFRDSSYNEQFF.

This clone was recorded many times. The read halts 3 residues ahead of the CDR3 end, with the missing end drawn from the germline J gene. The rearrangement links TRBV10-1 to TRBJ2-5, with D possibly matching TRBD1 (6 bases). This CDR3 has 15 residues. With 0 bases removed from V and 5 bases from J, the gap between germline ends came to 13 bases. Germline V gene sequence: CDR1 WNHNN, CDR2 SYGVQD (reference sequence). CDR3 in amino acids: CASSESMGAWETQYF. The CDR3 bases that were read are TGCGCCAGCAGTGAGTCCATGGGGGCTTGGGAGACC.

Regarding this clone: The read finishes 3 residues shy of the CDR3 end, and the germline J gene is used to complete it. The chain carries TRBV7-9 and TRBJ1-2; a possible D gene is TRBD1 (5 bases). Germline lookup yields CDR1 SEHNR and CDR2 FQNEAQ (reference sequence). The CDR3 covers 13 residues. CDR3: CASSLRADNDYTF. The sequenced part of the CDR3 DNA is TGTGCCAGCAGCCTTCGGGCGGACAATGAC.

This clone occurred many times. CDR3 sequence: CASSIELGADTQYF. The sequenced CDR3 bases are TGTGCCAGTAGTATAGAATTGGGCGCAGATACG. V usage is TRBV19 and J usage is TRBJ2-3; D is ambiguous. The observed sequence ends 3 residues before the CDR3 terminus, with the missing tail filled in from the germline J gene. The CDR3 spans 14 residues. The V end lost 0 bases, the J end lost 4 bases, and 8 bases lay between the germline ends. CDR1 is LNHDA, CDR2 SQIVND, per germline (reference sequence).